Shown below are 10 T cell receptor beta chains from a single sample sequenced in a study of regulatory T cells in long-lasting Graves disease. Time point described: newly diagnosed GD, antithyroid drugs for less than 3 months. The TCR library was made from RNA that had been extracted from PBMCs in TRIzol. TCR beta libraries were built with iRepertoire HTBI primers and Arm-PCR of CDR3 regions. TCRdb itself ran the multiplex PCR reads through MiXCR, one entry per CDR3 protein. The sample carries over 350,000 distinct CDR3 sequences, 11% to 15% recorded once. The same sample was also used in a study of T cells in Graves' hyperthyroidism and ophthalmopathy.

The sample consisted of peripheral blood mononuclear cells (PBMCs), taken at new diagnosis, from a patient treated with antithyroid drugs. The receptors come from a woman aged 45-59 years with Graves disease.

This clonotype was seen at least ten times. The genes are TRBV12-3 or TRBV12-4 and TRBJ2-2; D remains ambiguous. This CDR3 is 14 amino acids long. V lost 4 bases, J lost 1 base, and 7 bases lay in between. CDR3 nucleotide sequence: TGTGCCAGCAGTTCTACAGAGAACACCGGGGAGCTGTTTTTT. Protein: CASSSTENTGELFF.

This clonotype has only a few counts. The chain uses TRBV3-1 and TRBJ2-7; D perhaps matches TRBD2 (7 bases). Trimming pared 4 bases from V and 2 bases from J, leaving 9 bases between. The germline CDR1 and CDR2 sequences are LGHDT and YNNKEL (reference sequence). The CDR3 totals 13 residues. The CDR3 region has the DNA TGTGCCAGCAGCCGCGGGGGCACCTACGAGCAGTACTTC. Translating it yields CASSRGGTYEQYF.

With respect to this clonotype: A junction boundary mismatches the germline segment, possibly from a read error. J is TRBJ1-5 and V is TRBV6-4; D possibly corresponds to TRBD1 (5 bases). CDR3 size: 14 residues. Germline V gene sequence: CDR1 MRHNA, CDR2 SNTAGT. In nucleotides, the CDR3 is TGTGCCAGCAGTTACTCATCAGGGTTTCAGCCCCAGCATTTT. Amino acids: CASSYSSGFQPQHF.

There are many counts of this clonotype. The chain carries TRBV28 and TRBJ2-7; D ambiguous. The CDR3 covers 15 residues. With 1 base removed from V and 5 bases from J, the gap between germline ends came to 15 bases. Germline lookup yields CDR1 MDHEN and CDR2 SYDVKM. In DNA, the CDR3 is TGTGCCAGCAGTTTATTTGGAGAATCAAAGGACGAGCAGTACTTC. It specifies CASSLFGESKDEQYF.

About this clonotype itself: This clone may be a read error of a much larger clone one base away. This CDR3 is missing its conserved last phenylalanine or tryptophan, likely due to a read error. The chain combines TRBV7-9 with TRBJ2-5, with D possibly matching TRBD1 (5 bases). The germline CDR1 and CDR2 sequences are SEHNR and FQNEAQ (reference sequence). The V and J ends lost 2 bases and 5 bases respectively, with 12 bases between them. The CDR3 runs to 14 residues. CDR3 region: CASSLLSGYETQYL. CDR3 coding DNA: TGTGCCAGCAGCTTACTGTCAGGGTACGAGACCCAGTACCTC.

This clonotype occurred many times. The J gene is TRBJ2-1, the V gene TRBV30; 10 bases are a match to TRBD2. Looked up from germline, CDR1 is GTSNPN and CDR2 is SVGIG (reference sequence). This CDR3 has 17 amino acids. V was clipped by 6 bases and J by 1 base; unmatched bases: 12. This chain's CDR3 is CACRYLIAGGSYNEQFF. The CDR3 DNA reads TGTGCCTGCCGCTATCTGATAGCGGGAGGATCCTACAATGAGCAGTTCTTC.

This clonotype was found many times. The chain links TRBV28 to TRBJ2-7; D is perhaps TRBD2 (5 bases). CDR3 length: 14 residues. From germline, CDR1 is MDHEN and CDR2 SYDVKM. Trimming removed 3 bases at V and 5 bases at J, with 14 bases between. CDR3 protein: CASSFSGFGHEQYF. The CDR3 DNA reads TGTGCCAGCAGTTTTTCGGGGTTCGGTCACGAGCAGTACTTC.

This clonotype was detected only a few times. The genes are TRBV28 and TRBJ1-4, with 11 bases identical to TRBD1. With 3 bases clipped from V and 10 bases from J, the junction kept 7 bases outside the gene matches. Germline V gene data show CDR1 as MDHEN and CDR2 as SYDVKM. The CDR3 is made up of 15 amino acids. CDR3 DNA sequence: TGTGCCAGCAGTTTTGAGTCCGGGACAGGGGGAAAACTGTTTTTT. Translation: CASSFESGTGGKLFF.

This clonotype was seen a handful of times. J is TRBJ2-3 and V is TRBV3-1; TRBD2 is a possible D gene (5 bases). The DNA end favors TRBJ2-5, so the J call may be wrong. The length of the CDR3 is 12 residues. CDR1 is LGHDT, CDR2 YNNKEL, per germline (reference sequence). In DNA form, the CDR3 reads TGTGCCAGCAGCTCTAACCGGGGGACCCAGTACTTC. Residues: CASSSNRGTQYF.

This clonotype was seen many times. The gene calls are TRBV4-1 and TRBJ2-1; a weak D match, TRBD2 (5 bases). Germline CDR1 MGHRA, CDR2 YSYEKL. This CDR3 is built from 15 residues. V gave up 7 bases and J gave up 8 bases, with 21 bases separating them. The DNA of the CDR3 is TGCGCCAGCACCATCACCGCGCGGAGTAGCGATGAGCAGTTCTTC. It encodes CASTITARSSDEQFF.